This is a list of T cell receptor beta chains from one sample in a study of regulatory T cells in long-lasting Graves disease. TCRdb analysed the multiplex PCR reads with MiXCR anew, one entry per CDR3 protein. Found here are approximately 300,000 distinct CDR3 sequences, 18% of them singletons; the top ten hold more than 30%. The sequencing used peripheral blood mononuclear cells (PBMCs), collected at new diagnosis, from a patient treated with antithyroid drugs. The origin of the receptors is a female donor with Graves disease. The CDR3 runs from the conserved cysteine through the conserved F or W. A D gene is named only where the DNA matches it firmly. Clone size, where shown, is once, few, many, or a class for clones that have expanded.

J: TRBJ2-3
size: .
D: .
V: TRBV5-1
DNA: TGCGCCAGCAGCTTGGCGCAGCCTGGGGTGGGAGATACGCAGTATTTT
CDR3: CASSLAQPGVGDTQYF

J: TRBJ2-3
size: many
D: TRBD2
V: TRBV24-1
DNA: TGTGCCACCAGTGATTTGTCTAGCGGAGACACAGATACGCAGTATTTT
CDR3: CATSDLSSGDTDTQYF

J: TRBJ1-5
size: few
D: .
V: TRBV20-1
DNA: TGCAGTGCACAAACAGGGATCAACAATCAGCCCCAGCATTTT
CDR3: CSAQTGINNQPQHF

J: TRBJ2-7
size: many
D: .
V: TRBV19
DNA: TGTGCCAGTAGTATCACGGGAGCTGAGGGGAGCGAGCAGTACTTC
CDR3: CASSITGAEGSEQYF

J: TRBJ1-5
size: many
D: .
V: TRBV10-3
DNA: TGTGCCATCGGGGCCGACGGGATTAATCAGCCCCAGCATTTT
CDR3: CAIGADGINQPQHF

J: TRBJ2-4
size: .
D: TRBD2
V: TRBV28
DNA: TGTGCCAGCAGTTCCATAAAGGGAGGGGCCAAAAACATTCAGTACTTC
CDR3: CASSSIKGGAKNIQYF

J: TRBJ2-1
size: many
D: .
V: TRBV11-3
DNA: TGTGCCAGCAGCCTAGAGGGTAGGTTCGATGAGCAGTTCTTC
CDR3: CASSLEGRFDEQFF

J: TRBJ2-5
size: many
D: TRBD2
V: TRBV2
DNA: TGTGCCAGCACTGAGCGGGGCGTCGAGACCCAGTACTTC
CDR3: CASTERGVETQYF

J: TRBJ2-7
size: many
D: .
V: TRBV30
DNA: TGTGCCTTAAACACTGGTTTCTACGAGCAGTACTTC
CDR3: CALNTGFYEQYF

J: TRBJ2-1
size: once
D: .
V: TRBV4-2
DNA: TGTGCCAGCAGCCCCCCAGGGGATGAGCAGTTCTTC
CDR3: CASSPPGDEQFF

J: TRBJ2-5
size: many
D: .
V: TRBV12-5
DNA: TGTGCTAGTGGTTTCGGGGACCCAAAAGAGACCCAGTACTTC
CDR3: CASGFGDPKETQYF

J: TRBJ2-5
size: many
D: TRBD1
V: TRBV28
DNA: TGTGCCAGCAGTTCGCAATACAGGGGGATGGTGGAGACCCAGTACTTC
CDR3: CASSSQYRGMVETQYF

J: TRBJ2-1
size: many
D: .
V: TRBV5-1
DNA: TGCGCCAGCAGCTTGCAGGGCCCCTACAATGAGCAGTTCTTC
CDR3: CASSLQGPYNEQFF

J: TRBJ1-6
size: .
D: .
V: TRBV11-2
DNA: TGTGCCAGCAGCTTAGGGATCAAATCGGCACCCCTCCACTTT
CDR3: CASSLGIKSAPLHF

J: TRBJ2-1
size: many
D: TRBD2
V: TRBV20-1
DNA: TGCAGTGCTTTAACAGCAGAGCGGGATCATCCGTGGGATGAGCAGTTCTTC
CDR3: CSALTAERDHPWDEQFF

J: TRBJ2-1
size: .
D: .
V: TRBV19
DNA: TGTGCCAGTAGCGAAATCTCGAATGAGCAGTTCTTC
CDR3: CASSEISNEQFF

J: TRBJ2-1
size: .
D: .
V: TRBV9
DNA: TGTGCCAGCAGCGTAGTAGGACGGTCTAGCTCCTACAATGAGCAGTTCTTC
CDR3: CASSVVGRSSSYNEQFF

J: TRBJ2-7
size: .
D: TRBD2
V: TRBV5-1
DNA: TGCGCCAGCAGCCAAGGACTAGCGGGAGTCTACGAGCAGTACTTC
CDR3: CASSQGLAGVYEQYF

J: TRBJ1-5
size: many
D: .
V: TRBV28
DNA: TGTGCCAGCAGACCTACGACTGGCCGTCTTAATCAGCCCCAGCATTTT
CDR3: CASRPTTGRLNQPQHF

J: TRBJ2-3
size: many
D: .
V: TRBV28
DNA: TGTGCCAGCAGTTTAAACCCACAAAAGCGGGATACGCAGTATTTT
CDR3: CASSLNPQKRDTQYF

J: TRBJ1-1
size: many
D: TRBD1
V: TRBV6-1
DNA: TGTGCCAGCAGTGTAACAGGGGTCCTCAACACTGAAGCTTTCTTT
CDR3: CASSVTGVLNTEAFF

J: TRBJ2-3
size: .
D: TRBD2
V: TRBV9
DNA: TGTGCCAGCAGGGCTAGCGGGAGCCCCGCGGATACGCAGTATTTT
CDR3: CASRASGSPADTQYF

J: TRBJ2-7
size: many
D: .
V: TRBV19
DNA: TGTGCCAGTAGTGGTGGCAGGGTGCGGGAGCAGTACTTC
CDR3: CASSGGRVREQYF

J: TRBJ2-1
size: .
D: .
V: TRBV12-3/TRBV12-4
DNA: TGTGCCAGCAGCATTAAAAGGGTCTCCTACAATGAGCAGTTCTTC
CDR3: CASSIKRVSYNEQFF

J: TRBJ1-5
size: many
D: TRBD1
V: TRBV28
DNA: TGTGCCGGGTGGACAGGGGAAGGTCAGCCCCAGCATTTT
CDR3: CAGWTGEGQPQHF

J: TRBJ2-7
size: many
D: TRBD2
V: TRBV10-2
DNA: TGCGCCAGCAGTGAAGGGACTAGCGGGTACGAGCAGTACTTC
CDR3: CASSEGTSGYEQYF

J: TRBJ2-1
size: many
D: TRBD1
V: TRBV29-1
DNA: TGCAGCGTCCCGGCTGGGGGACAGAGAAAGAATGAGCAGTTCTTC
CDR3: CSVPAGGQRKNEQFF

J: TRBJ2-2
size: .
D: .
V: TRBV20-1
DNA: TGCAGTGCTAGCGTTCCAGGGTCCGGGGAGCTGTTTTTT
CDR3: CSASVPGSGELFF

J: TRBJ2-5
size: many
D: .
V: TRBV9
DNA: TGTGCCAGCAGCGTACTCGCGGGCCCGCAGGGAGAGACCCAGTACTTC
CDR3: CASSVLAGPQGETQYF

J: TRBJ2-3
size: many
D: .
V: TRBV7-9
DNA: TGTGCCAGCAGTTTAGGTGGCACAGATACGCAGTATTTT
CDR3: CASSLGGTDTQYF

J: TRBJ2-1
size: many
D: .
V: TRBV10-3
DNA: TGTGCCATCATCAGTGACTCCTACAATGAGCAGTTCTTC
CDR3: CAIISDSYNEQFF

J: TRBJ2-1
size: .
D: .
V: TRBV7-2
DNA: TGTGCCAGCAGCTTAGACGAGGAGGGCTTGCATGAGCAGTTCTTC
CDR3: CASSLDEEGLHEQFF

J: TRBJ2-7
size: many
D: .
V: TRBV28
DNA: TGTGCCAGCCATGAGTCGGACTGGGATCGGGACGAGCAGTACTTC
CDR3: CASHESDWDRDEQYF

J: TRBJ2-7
size: many
D: .
V: TRBV6-5
DNA: TGTGCCAGCAGTTACTCGAATCTTCTGGGACCCTACGAGCAGTACTTC
CDR3: CASSYSNLLGPYEQYF